The T cell receptor beta chain under discussion was sequenced for a study of beta chain features in type 1 diabetes. Study as a whole: The samples had around 98 million sorted cells examined in all. The study, taken as a whole, reports: All four CD4+ subsets from Type 1 diabetes patients carried moderately but significantly shorter TCRB CDR3s.

Germline-derived CDR1 and CDR2 are LNHNV and YYDKDF (reference sequence). V lost 1 base to trimming and J lost 6 bases, with 6 bases between them. CDR3 size: 12 residues. Sequencing targeted expressed TCRB transcripts, as all isolated RNA had been reverse transcribed. The repertoire was sequenced with immunoSEQ multiplex PCR; TCRdb's copy has only in-frame clones and lacks some. The table shows 120,000 to 150,000 clones, with about 13% occurring only once. This clone was counted a few times. The antigen is undetermined. The receptor's source is a man aged 18 to 30 with type 1 diabetes. Material for sequencing was central memory CD4+ T cells from blood. The chain joins TRBV15 to TRBJ1-1; D not resolved. CDR3 sequence: CATSRGLAEAFF. In nucleotides, the CDR3 is TGTGCCACCAGCAGAGGGTTAGCTGAAGCTTTCTTT.